The 4 T cell receptor beta chains below come from one sample, sequenced in a study of blood T cell repertoires in COVID-19. TCRdb's copy holds only in-frame clones and misses some; the assay was immunoSEQ multiplex PCR. The sample yields fewer than 300,000 clones, roughly 80% seen once. Source material: peripheral blood. The receptors were gathered from a woman between 50 and 59 years old who had recovered from COVID-19.

The chain has TRBV9 and TRBJ1-1; no definite D call. CDR1 is SGDLS and CDR2 is YYNGEE in the germline V gene. This CDR3 region has 15 residues. The V gene lost 7 bases and the J gene lost 0 bases, with 16 bases spanning the gap. The CDR3 protein is CASGSSGAMNTEAFF. The CDR3 DNA follows: TGTGCCAGCGGCTCTTCCGGAGCAATGAACACTGAAGCTTTCTTT. Full variable domain (rest looked up from reference TRBV9 and TRBJ1-1): DSGVTQTPKHLITATGQRVTLRCSPRSGDLSVYWYQQSLDQGLQFLIQYYNGEERAKGNILERFSAQQFPDLHSELNLSSLELGDSALYFCASGSSGAMNTEAFFGQGTRLTVV.

The chain uses TRBV7-3 and TRBJ2-2; 9 bases align to TRBD2. Per the germline V gene, CDR1 is SGHTA and CDR2 is FQGTGA. This CDR3 region has 15 residues. Losses at the gene ends were 6 bases for V and 10 bases for J; bases not matched to a gene: 12. CDR3 bases: TGTGCCAGCAGTAACTGGGGCGGGAGGGCGAAGGAGCTGTTTTTT. Its translation is CASSNWGGRAKELFF.

The rearrangement uses TRBV6-2 or TRBV6-3 and TRBJ2-5, with TRBD2 matching 14 bases. J lost 5 bases, V lost 5 bases, and 7 bases had no gene match. This CDR3 contains 16 residues. Germline V gene data show CDR1 as MNHEY and CDR2 as SVGEGT. The CDR3 DNA follows: TGTGCCAGCAGTAACCCGGGACTAGCGGGAGTTGAGACCCAGTACTTC. Translated, it gives CASSNPGLAGVETQYF.

The V and J genes are TRBV28 and TRBJ2-7; 7 nucleotides line up with TRBD2. CDR1 MDHEN and CDR2 SYDVKM come from the germline V gene. Germline trimming cut 7 bases from V and 1 base from J; bases unmatched to any gene: 10. The CDR3 runs 15 residues. The CDR3 spells CASTLGGSRSYEQYF. The CDR3 bases are TGTGCCAGCACCCTGGGGGGGAGTAGGTCCTACGAGCAGTACTTC.